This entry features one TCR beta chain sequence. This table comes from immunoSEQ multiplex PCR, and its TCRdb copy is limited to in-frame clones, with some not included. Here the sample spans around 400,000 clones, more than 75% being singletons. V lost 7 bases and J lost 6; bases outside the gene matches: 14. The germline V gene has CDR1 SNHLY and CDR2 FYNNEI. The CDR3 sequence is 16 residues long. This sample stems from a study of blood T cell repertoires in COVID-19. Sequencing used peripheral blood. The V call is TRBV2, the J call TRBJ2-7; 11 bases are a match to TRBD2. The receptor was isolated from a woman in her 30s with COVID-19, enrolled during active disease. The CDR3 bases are TGTGCCAGCACTGGGACCAGACTAGCGGGGTGGACCGAGCAGTACTTC. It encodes CASTGTRLAGWTEQYF.